Sequencing of this TCR beta chain was carried out in a study of T cells in Graves' hyperthyroidism and ophthalmopathy. Study summary: Peripheral blood collection took place at initial diagnosis, before any treatment. Study-wide points: The blood repertoire included most of the expanded thyroid clonotypes above 0.001.

This clonotype was picked up a small number of times. As yet, its antigen is unknown. RNA transcripts gave rise to amplified TCR beta CDR3 regions. An initial round of RT-PCR targeting the TCR CDR3 relied on the HTBI primer set. TCRdb passed the multiplex PCR reads through MiXCR, listing each CDR3 protein once. The sample yields hundreds of thousands of distinct CDR3 sequences, roughly 23% seen once. This CDR3 is 15 amino acids long. Germline lookup yields CDR1 SGHAT and CDR2 FQNNGV. V gave up 1 base and J gave up 5 bases, with 13 bases separating them. Material for sequencing was blood. This chain connects TRBV11-2 to TRBJ2-3, with D possibly called TRBD1 or TRBD2 (5 bases each). The receptor comes from a woman in her 70s with Graves' ophthalmopathy. CDR3 bases: TGTGCCAGCAGCTTAGGTCCAGGGAGCTTAGATACGCAGTATTTT. Translation: CASSLGPGSLDTQYF.